This T cell receptor (beta chain) came from a study of human T cells and chemical hapten exposure. At the level of the study: Application of 0.01% DPC to the upper back was done by patch test, with a reading at 6 days.

Germline V gives CDR1 KGHSH, CDR2 LQKENI. The CDR3 sequence is 14 residues long. Trimming removed 0 bases from V and 7 bases from J, with 7 bases in between. The study, taken as a whole, reports: Among TCRs, those above 1 in 1000 frequency were unaffected by DPC sensitization.

Worth noting for this clonotype: The antigen is unknown.

Time point noted: patch test 1, 2 weeks after DPC sensitization. Specified treatment: therapeutic diphenylcyclopropenone sensitization with weekly scalp DPC. Authors' processing steps: A typical sample had some 87,000 TCRs, with roughly 20,000 to 700,000 overall. TCRdb reprocessed the RACE reads via MiXCR and lists one record per CDR3 protein. The V and J calls and clone size are TCRdb's, not the authors'. The sample comprises around 150,000 distinct CDR3 sequences, 14% of which are singletons, and around 1.7% rests with the top ten. This clonotype originated in a woman younger than 45 with alopecia areata. Some clones in this sample may be carry-over from other donors' samples. The sample was whole blood, taken in connection with sensitization to the hapten diphenylcyclopropenone (DPC). The J gene is TRBJ1-6, the V gene TRBV18; the D is unclear. In DNA, the CDR3 is TGTGCCAGCTCACCACCTGTCGTAAATTCACCCCTCCACTTT. As protein: CASSPPVVNSPLHF.